This T cell receptor beta chain appears in the sequencing data of a study of T cell repertoires in cytomegalovirus infection. Study details: Recently identified HLA-C-restricted and well-studied HLA-B-restricted CMV epitopes were used. Both CMV infection and a matching HLA type were indicated by public TCR beta signatures. Study-wide results and limits: Summed public TCR beta family frequency identified CMV carriers bearing the relevant HLA. There were HLA-C-restricted CMV-specific TCR beta clonotypes dominating the ex vivo response.

MiXCR, run by TCRdb on the reads, gives a single entry per CDR3 protein. The data contain roughly 120,000 distinct CDR3 sequences, approximately 30% of them seen just once; the ten biggest clones take up about 53%. This clonotype was counted a few times. Its antigen is as yet unknown. The CDR3 loop spans 11 amino acids. V was trimmed by 1 base and J by 8 bases, leaving 3 bases between them. The input for sequencing was CD8+ T cells from cultured PBMCs, taken from culture after CMV antigen stimulation. The chain couples TRBV12-3 or TRBV12-4 to TRBJ2-1; D unresolved. This sequence originates from a human donor in good health (CMV status not recorded). Some clones in this sample may be carry-over from other donors' samples. DNA of the CDR3: TGTGCCAGCAGTTTAGTGCATGAGCAGTTCTTC. This codes for CASSLVHEQFF.